Presented here are 16 T cell receptor beta chains from one specimen sequenced in a study of blood T cell repertoires in COVID-19. Sequencing used immunoSEQ multiplex PCR; TCRdb keeps in-frame clones, though not all of them. The profile shows 250,000 or so clones, more than 80% of them singletons. The sample taken for sequencing was peripheral blood. The receptor set was obtained from a human donor in a cohort sampled during active COVID-19.

The V and J genes are TRBV21-1 and TRBJ1-4. TRBV21-1 is marked as a pseudogene. This CDR3 is built from 16 residues. CDR3 DNA: TGTGCCAGCAGCAAAAGAGCATCGCTCACTAATGAAAAACTGTTTTTT. Its translation: CASSKRASLTNEKLFF.

The chain joins TRBV10-3 to TRBJ2-1; 7 nucleotides align to TRBD1. Germline V lookup: CDR1 ENHRY, CDR2 SYGVKD. The CDR3 extends over 16 amino acids. V trimming: 6 bases; J trimming: 3 bases; junction bases outside the gene matches: 11. This CDR3 is CAIRLLDRVLYNEQFF. The CDR3 DNA reads TGTGCCATCAGATTACTCGACAGGGTGCTCTACAATGAGCAGTTCTTC.

This sequence joins TRBV9 and TRBJ1-3; D remains ambiguous. Trimming cost V 0 bases and J 0 bases, with 10 bases left between them. Looked up from germline, CDR1 is SGDLS and CDR2 is YYNGEE. This CDR3 has 16 amino acids. DNA for the CDR3: TGTGCCAGCAGCGTAGGCGGGCTCCACTCTGGAAACACCATATATTTT. This gives the protein CASSVGGLHSGNTIYF.

The chain is built from TRBV6-4 and TRBJ2-3; 9 bases align to TRBD2. CDR1 and CDR2 (germline): MRHNA, SNTAGT. V dropped 3 bases and J dropped 5; count of bases not matched to a gene: 9. The CDR3 totals 16 residues. The CDR3 DNA reads TGTGCCAGCAGTGAGCGGATAGCGGGAGTTGGAGATACGCAGTATTTT. Residues: CASSERIAGVGDTQYF.

The chain links TRBV28 to TRBJ2-1; 8 bases are shared with TRBD2. The ends lost 0 bases at V and 4 bases at J; junction bases unmatched: 5. The germline V gene has CDR1 MDHEN and CDR2 SYDVKM. This CDR3 spans 16 amino acids. CDR3 residues: CASSLWAGGGYNEQFF. The CDR3 nucleotides read TGTGCCAGCAGTTTATGGGCGGGAGGCGGGTACAATGAGCAGTTCTTC.

The chain is built from TRBV7-2 and TRBJ1-1; 7 nucleotides line up with TRBD1. The germline gives CDR1 SGHTA, CDR2 FQGNSA. This CDR3 contains 14 residues. Trimming at V came to 5 bases and at J to 4 bases, leaving 7 bases not matched to a gene. In DNA form, the CDR3 reads TGTGCCAGCAGCCCCCGTGCAGGGGGCACTGAAGCTTTCTTT. Translated, it gives CASSPRAGGTEAFF. The full variable domain, in which reference TRBV7-2 and TRBJ1-1 provide the parts outside the CDR3, is GAGVSQSPSNKVTEKGKDVELRCDPISGHTALYWYRQSLGQGLEFLIYFQGNSAPDKSGLPSDRFSAERTGGSVSTLTIQRTQQEDSAVYLCASSPRAGGTEAFFGQGTRLTVV.

This clone was picked up a small number of times. V gene TRBV4-2 combines with J gene TRBJ2-1; TRBD2 aligns across 12 bases. With 1 base clipped from V and 8 bases from J, the junction kept 12 bases outside the gene matches. CDR3 length: 18 residues. The germline gives CDR1 LGHNA, CDR2 YNFKEQ. The CDR3 bases are TGTGCCAGCAGCCAAGGACTAGCGGGAGACATTACGGCCGATGAGCAGTTCTTC. This codes for CASSQGLAGDITADEQFF.

The CDR3 here is CASSQNRWGTEGPLHF. DNA for the CDR3: TGTGCCAGCAGCCAAAATAGATGGGGAACAGAGGGCCCCCTCCACTTT. The rearrangement uses TRBV3-1 (or the pseudogene TRBV3-2) and TRBJ1-6; D not certain. CDR1 is LGHDT, CDR2 YNNKEL, per germline (reference sequence). V shed 2 bases and J shed 13 bases, with 21 bases lying between them. The CDR3 runs 16 residues.

The chain carries TRBV27 and TRBJ1-1, with D unclear. V was trimmed by 8 bases and J by 4 bases, leaving 11 bases between them. This CDR3 contains 12 residues. Germline V gene lookup returns CDR1 MNHEY and CDR2 SMNVEV (reference sequence). DNA of the CDR3: TGTGCCAGCGGCGGGGTTGGCACTGAAGCTTTCTTT. Translated, it gives CASGGVGTEAFF.

The chain links TRBV14 to TRBJ1-3; no definite D call. The CDR3 length is 16 residues. Between the trimmed V and J ends, which lost 0 bases and 1 base, there was a span of 10 bases. CDR1 SGHDN and CDR2 FVKESK come from the germline V gene. CDR3: CASSQEILGSGNTIYF. The CDR3 DNA reads as TGTGCCAGCAGCCAAGAAATTCTAGGATCTGGAAACACCATATATTTT. Combining the CDR3 with reference TRBV14 and TRBJ1-3 gives the whole variable domain EAGVTQFPSHSVIEKGQTVTLRCDPISGHDNLYWYRRVMGKEIKFLLHFVKESKQDESGMPNNRFLAERTGGTYSTLKVQPAELEDSGVYFCASSQEILGSGNTIYFGEGSWLTVV.

This sequence joins TRBV10-3 and TRBJ2-5; tentative D call: TRBD2 (5 bases). Trimming shortened V by 4 bases and J by 2 bases, and 11 bases separated the two germline ends. Germline CDR1 and CDR2: ENHRY and SYGVKD. This CDR3 has 14 residues. CDR3 region: CAISGGSGQETQYF. CDR3 DNA: TGTGCCATCAGTGGCGGGTCGGGGCAAGAGACCCAGTACTTC.

The rearrangement links TRBV27 to TRBJ1-5; D is ambiguous. CDR1 and CDR2 (germline): MNHEY, SMNVEV (reference sequence). The CDR3 covers 15 residues. Trimming took 5 bases from V and 3 from J, leaving 14 bases between them. CDR3 amino acids: CASSPAGNDNQPQHF. As DNA, the CDR3 is TGTGCCAGCAGTCCCGCGGGCAACGACAATCAGCCCCAGCATTTT.

V is TRBV27 and J is TRBJ1-4, with 7 bases lining up with TRBD1. The germline gives CDR1 MNHEY, CDR2 SMNVEV (reference sequence). Trimming took 11 bases from V and 4 from J; bases not matched to a gene: 10. This CDR3 has 14 amino acids. The CDR3 spells CAGPRGSYNEKLFF. CDR3 nucleotide sequence: TGTGCCGGCCCCAGGGGGTCTTATAATGAAAAACTGTTTTTT.

The chain joins TRBV6-5 to TRBJ2-7; possibly TRBD2 for D (6 bases). In germline, CDR1 is MNHEY, CDR2 SVGAGI. V was pared by 2 bases and J by 2 bases, with 13 bases between. This CDR3 is built from 15 residues. DNA of the CDR3: TGTGCCAGCAGTTACATTCGGGAGAAGCCCTACGAGCAGTACTTC. Translating gives CASSYIREKPYEQYF.

This chain connects TRBV28 to TRBJ1-1, with a weak D call TRBD1 (5 bases). There are 14 residues in the CDR3. Trimming removed 3 bases at V and 1 base at J, with 9 bases between. Looked up from germline, CDR1 is MDHEN and CDR2 is SYDVKM. The CDR3 DNA reads TGTGCCAGCAGTTTGCACGGGGGGAACACTGAAGCTTTCTTT. Encoded protein: CASSLHGGNTEAFF.

This chain links TRBV20-1 with TRBJ2-1; D gene ambiguous. V shed 8 bases and J shed 4 bases, with 9 bases lying between them. This CDR3 region has 11 residues. The V gene's germline CDR1 is DFQATT and CDR2 SNEGSKA (reference sequence). CDR3 sequence: CSPVKYNEQFF. CDR3 nucleotide sequence: TGCAGTCCAGTTAAATACAATGAGCAGTTCTTC.